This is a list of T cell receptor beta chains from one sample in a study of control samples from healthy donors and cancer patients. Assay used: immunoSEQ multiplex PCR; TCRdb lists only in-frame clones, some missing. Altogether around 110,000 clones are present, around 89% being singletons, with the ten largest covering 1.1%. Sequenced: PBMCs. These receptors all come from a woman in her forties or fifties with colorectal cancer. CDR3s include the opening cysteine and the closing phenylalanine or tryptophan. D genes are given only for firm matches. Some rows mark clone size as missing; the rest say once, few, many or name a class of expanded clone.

CDR3: CASSLDRGKSYEQYF; D: TRBD1; V: TRBV23-1; size: .; J: TRBJ2-7
CDR3: CASTSGRNYGYTF; D: .; V: TRBV28; size: .; J: TRBJ1-2
CDR3: CASSEANRGRDIQYF; D: TRBD1; V: TRBV10-2; size: .; J: TRBJ2-4
CDR3: CASSILGLGGNNEQFF; D: .; V: TRBV19; size: .; J: TRBJ2-1
CDR3: CASSLRASSMSANTGELFF; D: .; V: TRBV5-1; size: .; J: TRBJ2-2
CDR3: CASSSHGLAGGPEAETQYF; D: TRBD2; V: TRBV7-4; size: once; J: TRBJ2-5
CDR3: CASSNRQAEAFF; D: .; V: TRBV6-5; size: .; J: TRBJ1-1
CDR3: CASSAGREDYEQYF; D: .; V: TRBV19; size: .; J: TRBJ2-7
CDR3: CAISAQETSGYYEQYF; D: TRBD2; V: TRBV10-3; size: .; J: TRBJ2-7
CDR3: CASSSRQGNQPQHF; D: TRBD1; V: TRBV19; size: .; J: TRBJ1-5
CDR3: CASGIGTGITNEKLFF; D: .; V: TRBV12-5; size: .; J: TRBJ1-4
CDR3: CASSEGTRGFTDTQYF; D: TRBD2; V: TRBV2; size: .; J: TRBJ2-3
CDR3: CASSPAPRGTEAFF; D: .; V: TRBV18; size: .; J: TRBJ1-1
CDR3: CASSNVGGESYNEQFF; D: TRBD2; V: TRBV19; size: .; J: TRBJ2-1
CDR3: CASRGSGNTIYF; D: .; V: TRBV5-1; size: .; J: TRBJ1-3
CDR3: CASSVGGREGEQFF; D: TRBD2; V: TRBV10-1; size: .; J: TRBJ2-1
CDR3: CASGWGRNEQYF; D: .; V: TRBV27; size: .; J: TRBJ2-7
CDR3: CASSQDLSGTYEQYF; D: TRBD2; V: TRBV4-1; size: .; J: TRBJ2-7
CDR3: CATSAAVSNQPQHF; D: .; V: TRBV24-1; size: .; J: TRBJ1-5
CDR3: CASSLGGLGNTEAFF; D: .; V: TRBV5-1; size: once; J: TRBJ1-1
CDR3: CASSLGQVNNYGYTF; D: .; V: TRBV18; size: once; J: TRBJ1-2
CDR3: CASSLDSGSMWEQYF; D: .; V: TRBV5-1; size: .; J: TRBJ2-7
CDR3: CATSDFNEQFF; D: .; V: TRBV24-1; size: .; J: TRBJ2-1
CDR3: CASSQGSIGGLYYGYTF; D: TRBD1; V: TRBV14; size: once; J: TRBJ1-2
CDR3: CASGADRGHTDTQYF; D: TRBD1; V: TRBV5-1; size: .; J: TRBJ2-3
CDR3: CASSRTDNYNEQFF; D: .; V: TRBV25-1; size: .; J: TRBJ2-1
CDR3: CASSQDFRETQYF; D: .; V: TRBV11-2; size: .; J: TRBJ2-5
CDR3: CASSQDGQFQETQYF; D: .; V: TRBV4-2; size: .; J: TRBJ2-5
CDR3: CASSSTGDVTGNEQFF; D: .; V: TRBV7-9; size: .; J: TRBJ2-1
CDR3: CASSQDLGRANYGYTF; D: .; V: TRBV3-1/TRBV3-2; size: many; J: TRBJ1-2
CDR3: CASSDTGTGNTEAFF; D: .; V: TRBV6-4; size: once; J: TRBJ1-1
CDR3: CASTLDRGVNQPQHF; D: TRBD1; V: TRBV6-5; size: .; J: TRBJ1-5
CDR3: CASTRARNTGELFF; D: .; V: TRBV6-5; size: .; J: TRBJ2-2
CDR3: CASSIPGGDEQYF; D: TRBD1; V: TRBV19; size: .; J: TRBJ2-7
CDR3: CASSPLGTGDQPQHF; D: TRBD1; V: TRBV18; size: .; J: TRBJ1-5
CDR3: CASSLGQGETQYF; D: TRBD1; V: TRBV18; size: .; J: TRBJ2-5
CDR3: CASSPRGTGANVLTF; D: .; V: TRBV18; size: .; J: TRBJ2-6
CDR3: CASSLDRGPDTEAFF; D: TRBD1; V: TRBV5-1; size: .; J: TRBJ1-1
CDR3: CASSLDLAGWETQYF; D: TRBD2; V: TRBV7-2; size: .; J: TRBJ2-5
CDR3: CASSSTGGVNQPQHF; D: TRBD1; V: TRBV7-9; size: .; J: TRBJ1-5
CDR3: CASSDGSRGRPYGYTF; D: TRBD1; V: TRBV5-1; size: .; J: TRBJ1-2
CDR3: CASSFRAAQDTQYF; D: .; V: TRBV7-9; size: .; J: TRBJ2-3
CDR3: CASSLRTGTYEQYF; D: TRBD1; V: TRBV5-4; size: .; J: TRBJ2-7
CDR3: CASSPQAGVGFGYTF; D: .; V: TRBV3-1/TRBV3-2; size: few; J: TRBJ1-2
CDR3: CASLRSWGTEAFF; D: .; V: TRBV6-5; size: .; J: TRBJ1-1
CDR3: CATSSGTSGGEQFF; D: TRBD2; V: TRBV15; size: .; J: TRBJ2-1
CDR3: CASSTTAGGNEQYF; D: .; V: TRBV7-2; size: .; J: TRBJ2-7
CDR3: CASNPRGYNEQFF; D: .; V: TRBV19; size: .; J: TRBJ2-1
CDR3: CASSIATGSGELFF; D: .; V: TRBV19; size: once; J: TRBJ2-2
CDR3: CASRLEGLAGSPYEQYF; D: .; V: TRBV12-2; size: few; J: TRBJ2-7
CDR3: CASNYRVGYGTGELFF; D: .; V: TRBV19; size: once; J: TRBJ2-2
CDR3: CAPTGVLSGNTIYF; D: .; V: TRBV10-3; size: .; J: TRBJ1-3
CDR3: CAISESTAEAFF; D: .; V: TRBV10-3; size: .; J: TRBJ1-1
CDR3: CASSRVQQETQYF; D: .; V: TRBV11-2; size: .; J: TRBJ2-5
CDR3: CAWDRDYEQYF; D: TRBD1; V: TRBV30; size: .; J: TRBJ2-7
CDR3: CASSVSGTPGAEAFF; D: .; V: TRBV9; size: .; J: TRBJ1-1
CDR3: CASSLMGAPYNEQFF; D: .; V: TRBV7-7; size: .; J: TRBJ2-1
CDR3: CASSPQQAGEQYF; D: .; V: TRBV5-1; size: .; J: TRBJ2-7
CDR3: CASRTGGRNTEAFF; D: TRBD1; V: TRBV2; size: .; J: TRBJ1-1